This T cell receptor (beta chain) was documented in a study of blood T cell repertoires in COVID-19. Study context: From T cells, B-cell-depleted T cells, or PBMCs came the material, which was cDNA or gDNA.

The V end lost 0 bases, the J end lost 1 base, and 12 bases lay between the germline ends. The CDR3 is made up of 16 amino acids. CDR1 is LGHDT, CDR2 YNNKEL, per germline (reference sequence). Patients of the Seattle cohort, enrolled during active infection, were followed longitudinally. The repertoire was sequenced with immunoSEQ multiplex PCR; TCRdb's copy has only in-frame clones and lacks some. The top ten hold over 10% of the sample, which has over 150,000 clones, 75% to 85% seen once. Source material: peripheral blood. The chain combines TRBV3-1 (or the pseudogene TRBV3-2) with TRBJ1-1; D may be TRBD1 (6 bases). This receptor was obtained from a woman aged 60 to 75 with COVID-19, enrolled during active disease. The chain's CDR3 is CASSQEGGGGNTEAFF. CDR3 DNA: TGTGCCAGCAGCCAAGAAGGGGGGGGTGGGAACACTGAAGCTTTCTTT.